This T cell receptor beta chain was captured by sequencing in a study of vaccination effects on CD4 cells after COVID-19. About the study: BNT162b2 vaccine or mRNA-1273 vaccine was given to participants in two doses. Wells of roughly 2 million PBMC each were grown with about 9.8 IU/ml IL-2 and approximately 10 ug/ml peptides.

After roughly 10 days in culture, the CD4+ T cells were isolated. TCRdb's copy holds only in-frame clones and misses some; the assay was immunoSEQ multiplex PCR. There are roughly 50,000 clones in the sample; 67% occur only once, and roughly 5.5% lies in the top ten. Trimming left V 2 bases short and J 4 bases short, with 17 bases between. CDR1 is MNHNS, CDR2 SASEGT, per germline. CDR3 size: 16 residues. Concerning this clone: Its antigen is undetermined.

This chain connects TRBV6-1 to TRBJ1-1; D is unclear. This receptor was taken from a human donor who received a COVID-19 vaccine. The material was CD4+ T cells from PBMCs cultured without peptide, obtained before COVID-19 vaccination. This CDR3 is CASSESRYAMTTEAFF. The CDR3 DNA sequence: TGTGCCAGCAGTGAATCAAGGTATGCGATGACCACTGAAGCTTTCTTT.